The T cell receptor beta chain described here comes from a study of shared clonotypes between healthy human individuals. It was across several immunoSEQ plates that each subset's genomic DNA was evenly split. Repertoires were generated with immunoSEQ multiplex PCR, while TCRdb's copy carries only in-frame clones and drops some. The data hold approximately 980,000 clones, with 76% observed a single time. Turning to this clone: Its antigen is undetermined.

There were no recent acute infections or vaccinations among the donors, who were healthy HIV-negative adults. The study, taken as a whole, reports: The small donor group covered limited genetic and exposure diversity.

The sample comprised memory CD4+ T cells sorted from blood. Subset defined: CD45RA-negative fraction. The TCR sequence derives from a man aged 18 to 35 in good health.

CDR3 in DNA: TGCGCCAGCAGCTTGGCGGGGACCGAAAATGAAAAACTGTTTTTT. This gives the protein CASSLAGTENEKLFF. The chain employs TRBV5-1 and TRBJ1-4; D may be TRBD1 (5 bases). The CDR3 is made up of 15 amino acids. Looked up from germline, CDR1 is SGHRS and CDR2 is YFSETQ. The V gene lost 0 bases and the J gene lost 5 bases, with 11 bases spanning the gap.